The following is a TCR beta chain sequence with its context. Its antigen remains unidentified. CDR3 length equals 13 residues. J lost 6 bases, V lost 7 bases, and 6 bases had no gene match. Germline values: CDR1 MNHEY, CDR2 SVGAGI. Profiled with immunoSEQ multiplex PCR; TCRdb holds only in-frame clones, not every one. The repertoire holds about 13,000 clones, with about three quarters as singletons. These data originate in a study of OX40 agonist ivuxolimab in advanced cancers. Across the whole study: Males comprised 82.7% of the group, whose mean age was about 62 years (range roughly 20 to 90). Study-level points and caveats: Antigen targets of the expanded peripheral T cells went undetermined. Among T cells, CD8+ cells averaged more expanded clones than CD4+ cells. Low levels of normalized T-cell clonal expansion also appeared in some nonresponders.

The receptor's source is an adult with an advanced solid tumor such as melanoma, head and neck, liver or kidney cancer. The chain employs TRBV6-5 and TRBJ1-2; TRBD1 agrees at 9 bases. Sequences were derived from CD4+ or CD8+ T cells sorted from blood, sampled in a trial of the OX40 agonist ivuxolimab. The CDR3 is CASTRTGGDGYTF. In DNA, the CDR3 is TGTGCCAGCACTAGAACAGGGGGCGATGGCTACACCTTC.